Shown below are 30 T cell receptor beta chains from a single sample sequenced in a study of siplizumab effects on memory and regulatory T cells. Data came from immunoSEQ multiplex PCR; TCRdb stores just in-frame clones and leaves some out. This sample carries about 56,000 clones, about 98% of them seen once, and the ten largest clones take about 1.1%. What was sequenced was naive CD8+ T cells sorted from blood. These receptors were collected from a human donor in good health.

This chain connects TRBV7-2 to TRBJ2-1; D unclear. Between the trimmed V and J ends, which lost 3 bases and 0 bases, there was a span of 9 bases. Germline values: CDR1 SGHTA, CDR2 FQGNSA. This CDR3 has 15 amino acids. The CDR3 reads CASSFWQSSYNEQFF. In nucleotides, the CDR3 is TGTGCCAGCAGCTTCTGGCAGTCCTCCTACAATGAGCAGTTCTTC.

V gene TRBV4-1 combines with J gene TRBJ2-7; no reliable D call. The CDR3 spans 12 residues. Per germline, CDR1 MGHRA and CDR2 YSYEKL. V lost 2 bases, J lost 3 bases, and 5 bases lay in between. The CDR3 reads CASSQHLYEQYF. The DNA for the CDR3 is TGCGCCAGCAGCCAACACCTCTACGAGCAGTACTTC.

The CDR3 reads CASSQEPGPRGTQYF. The CDR3 nucleotides are TGCGCCAGCAGCCAGGAACCCGGGCCGCGGGGGACCCAGTACTTC. This chain connects TRBV4-1 to TRBJ2-5; D may be TRBD2 (6 bases). Trimming left V 3 bases short and J 7 bases short, with 18 bases between. The germline gives CDR1 MGHRA, CDR2 YSYEKL. The CDR3 totals 15 residues.

This sequence joins TRBV19 and TRBJ1-6; 9 nucleotides line up with TRBD1. The ends lost 1 base at V and 10 bases at J; junction bases unmatched: 5. The CDR3 consists of 15 residues. Germline V CDR1 and CDR2: LNHDA, SQIVND (reference sequence). CDR3 in amino acids: CASSIVATGGSPLHF. As DNA, the CDR3 is TGTGCCAGTAGTATAGTAGCGACAGGGGGGTCACCCCTCCACTTT.

The rearrangement links TRBV2 to TRBJ2-3, with 7 bases aligning to TRBD1. V gave up 7 bases and J gave up 2 bases; unmatched junction bases: 12. The CDR3 covers 16 residues. Looked up from germline, CDR1 is SNHLY and CDR2 is FYNNEI. CDR3 DNA sequence: TGTGCCAGCATCCTAGAAGGGGGCAGACCCACAGATACGCAGTATTTT. Translated: CASILEGGRPTDTQYF. The variable domain in full, completed from reference TRBV2 and TRBJ2-3, reads EPEVTQTPSHQVTQMGQEVILRCVPISNHLYFYWYRQILGQKVEFLVSFYNNEISEKSEIFDDQFSVERPDGSNFTLKIRSTKLEDSAMYFCASILEGGRPTDTQYFGPGTRLTVL.

The J gene is TRBJ2-1, the V gene TRBV19; TRBD2 agrees at 9 bases. Germline V gene sequence: CDR1 LNHDA, CDR2 SQIVND (reference sequence). Trimming at V came to 7 bases and at J to 4 bases, leaving 8 bases not matched to a gene. The CDR3 length is 15 residues. Here the CDR3 reads CASMVGLAGYNEQFF. The CDR3 bases are TGTGCCAGTATGGTCGGTCTAGCGGGGTACAATGAGCAGTTCTTC.

This chain's CDR3 is CASSEARETDTQYF. CDR3 nucleotide sequence: TGTGCCAGCAGTGAAGCCCGGGAGACAGATACGCAGTATTTT. The rearrangement uses TRBV6-1 and TRBJ2-3, with a tentative D call TRBD2 (6 bases). V was shortened by 0 bases and J by 3 bases, with 7 bases between the two germline ends. Germline CDR1 and CDR2: MNHNS and SASEGT. This CDR3 region has 14 residues.

The J gene is TRBJ2-1, the V gene TRBV9; D perhaps matches TRBD1 (6 bases). There are 13 residues in the CDR3. CDR1 and CDR2 from the germline V gene are SGDLS and YYNGEE. The V gene lost 3 bases and the J gene lost 7 bases, with 11 bases spanning the gap. CDR3 nucleotide sequence: TGTGCCAGCAGCGATGGGCAGGGGAATGAGCAGTTCTTC. It yields the protein CASSDGQGNEQFF.

The genes are TRBV7-2 and TRBJ1-5; D perhaps matches TRBD1 (5 bases). Germline V lookup: CDR1 SGHTA, CDR2 FQGNSA. This CDR3 comprises 15 residues. Trimming removed 3 bases at V and 4 bases at J, with 13 bases between. CDR3 amino acids: CASSFFTGGNQPQHF. CDR3 coding DNA: TGTGCCAGCAGCTTTTTCACGGGGGGGAATCAGCCCCAGCATTTT.

The gene calls are TRBV19 and TRBJ1-5; D remains ambiguous. V lost 6 bases and J lost 3, with 6 bases in between. The CDR3 has 12 amino acids. Germline values: CDR1 LNHDA, CDR2 SQIVND (reference sequence). CDR3 protein: CASSDVNQPQHF. In DNA, the CDR3 is TGTGCCAGTAGCGATGTCAATCAGCCCCAGCATTTT.

The rearrangement joins TRBV5-1 to TRBJ2-3, with D perhaps given as TRBD1 or TRBD2 (5 bases each). The length of the CDR3 is 15 residues. V was shortened by 4 bases and J by 0 bases, with 12 bases between the two germline ends. Germline values: CDR1 SGHRS, CDR2 YFSETQ. CDR3 bases: TGCGCCAGCAGCCCCTGGGACCGAAGCACAGATACGCAGTATTTT. Translation: CASSPWDRSTDTQYF.

The J gene is TRBJ2-5, the V gene TRBV28, with a tentative D call TRBD2 (5 bases). V was trimmed by 3 bases and J by 3 bases, leaving 5 bases between them. From germline, CDR1 is MDHEN and CDR2 SYDVKM. The CDR3 spans 12 residues. The CDR3 nucleotides read TGTGCCAGCAGTTTGGAGGAAGAGACCCAGTACTTC. Its translation is CASSLEEETQYF.

This clone is a singleton in its sample. The V gene is TRBV27, the J gene TRBJ1-1; no reliable D call. V was trimmed by 0 bases and J by 7 bases, leaving 9 bases between them. This CDR3 comprises 13 residues. Germline V gene lookup returns CDR1 MNHEY and CDR2 SMNVEV (reference sequence). Here the CDR3 reads CASSLSLVGEAFF. The CDR3, as DNA: TGTGCCAGCAGTTTATCTTTAGTAGGTGAAGCTTTCTTT.

The chain joins TRBV6-5 to TRBJ2-1, with TRBD2 matching 12 bases. The CDR3 sequence is 15 residues long. The germline CDR1 and CDR2 sequences are MNHEY and SVGAGI. V dropped 6 bases and J dropped 6; count of bases not matched to a gene: 6. The CDR3 DNA reads as TGTGCCAGCAGCCCAGGACTAGCGGGGAGCAATGAGCAGTTCTTC. This translates into CASSPGLAGSNEQFF.

V gene TRBV4-1 combines with J gene TRBJ2-7; D may be TRBD2 (6 bases). CDR1 is MGHRA, CDR2 YSYEKL, per germline. CDR3 length equals 16 residues. V dropped 1 base and J dropped 2 bases, with 15 bases sitting between them. The DNA of the CDR3 is TGCGCCAGCAGCCAAGTAAGTAGCGGAGGGCCCTACGAGCAGTACTTC. It codes for CASSQVSSGGPYEQYF.

The rearrangement links TRBV2 to TRBJ2-7; 8 positions match TRBD1. V lost 4 bases and J lost 1; bases outside the gene matches: 6. CDR3 length: 15 amino acids. Germline assignment: CDR1 SNHLY and CDR2 FYNNEI. The CDR3 reads CASSVGQGYSYEQYF. The DNA for the CDR3 is TGTGCCAGCAGTGTAGGACAGGGATATTCCTACGAGCAGTACTTC.

The gene calls are TRBV5-4 and TRBJ2-3, with 10 bases fitting TRBD2. CDR1 and CDR2 from the germline V gene are SGHNT and YYREEE (reference sequence). The CDR3 has 17 residues. After removal of 2 bases from V and 3 bases from J, the junction contained 9 bases not matched to a gene. Here the CDR3 reads CASSFSGGLRGTDTQYF. Written as DNA, the CDR3 is TGTGCCAGCAGCTTTAGCGGGGGGCTCCGTGGTACAGATACGCAGTATTTT. The entire variable domain, with the rest obtained from reference TRBV5-4 and TRBJ2-3, is as follows: ETGVTQSPTHLIKTRGQQVTLRCSSQSGHNTVSWYQQALGQGPQFIFQYYREEENGRGNFPPRFSGLQFPNYSSELNVNALELDDSALYLCASSFSGGLRGTDTQYFGPGTRLTVL.

The CDR3 reads CAWSVGQLRNTIYF. The CDR3 bases are TGTGCCTGGAGTGTCGGGCAACTAAGAAACACCATATATTTT. The V and J genes are TRBV30 and TRBJ1-3; D remains unclear. V was pared by 0 bases and J by 5 bases, with 11 bases between. CDR3 size: 14 residues. CDR1 and CDR2 from the germline V gene are GTSNPN and SVGIG (reference sequence).

The chain links TRBV6-7 to TRBJ1-5; TRBD1 is a possible D gene (5 bases). TRBV6-7 is placed among ORFs of uncertain function. The CDR3 spans 17 residues. V lost 2 bases to trimming and J lost 5 bases, with 19 bases between them. CDR3 coding DNA: TGTGCCAGCAGTTACACGATGCAAGGGGAGGAGGATCAGCCCCAGCATTTT. Its protein product is CASSYTMQGEEDQPQHF.

This chain uses TRBV5-1 with TRBJ1-2, with 7 nucleotides matching TRBD1. This CDR3 has 17 amino acids. V shed 4 bases and J 2 bases; nucleotides not matched to a gene: 14. CDR1 SGHRS and CDR2 YFSETQ come from the germline V gene. Written as DNA, the CDR3 is TGCGCCAGCAGCCCGACAGGGAACTCGGCTTTGAACTATGGCTACACCTTC. Its translation is CASSPTGNSALNYGYTF.

V gene TRBV5-1 combines with J gene TRBJ1-1, with 8 bases matching TRBD1. The CDR3 is made up of 15 amino acids. J was trimmed by 4 bases and V by 0 bases; bases with no gene match: 5. Germline CDR1 SGHRS, CDR2 YFSETQ. The CDR3 loop reads CASSLADQGATEAFF. CDR3 sequence (DNA): TGCGCCAGCAGCTTGGCAGATCAGGGGGCCACTGAAGCTTTCTTT.

The chain has TRBV30 and TRBJ1-2, with D unclear. This CDR3 spans 8 amino acids. V lost 8 bases and J lost 4, with 2 bases in between. From germline, CDR1 is GTSNPN and CDR2 SVGIG (reference sequence). As DNA, the CDR3 is TGTGCCCTCTATGGCTACACCTTC. It translates to CALYGYTF.

This clone has a single count. The chain combines TRBV30 with TRBJ1-5, with a tentative D call TRBD1 (5 bases). Germline assignment: CDR1 GTSNPN and CDR2 SVGIG (reference sequence). The CDR3 is made up of 13 amino acids. Deletions cut 0 bases from V and 11 bases from J, with 14 bases between. The DNA for the CDR3 is TGTGCCTGGAGTGTCGGACCTATGGGGGCCCAGCATTTT. Translated, it gives CAWSVGPMGAQHF.

V is TRBV7-3 and J is TRBJ2-1; 8 positions agree with TRBD2. The CDR3 contains 15 residues. The V gene's germline CDR1 is SGHTA and CDR2 FQGTGA. V gave up 5 bases and J gave up 6 bases; unmatched junction bases: 9. The CDR3 nucleotides read TGTGCCAGCAGCATAGCGGGAATAGGAGGCAATGAGCAGTTCTTC. Amino acids: CASSIAGIGGNEQFF. The whole variable domain, remainder taken from reference TRBV7-3 and TRBJ2-1, is GAGVSQTPSNKVTEKGKYVELRCDPISGHTALYWYRQSLGQGPEFLIYFQGTGAADDSGLPNDRFFAVRPEGSVSTLKIQRTERGDSAVYLCASSIAGIGGNEQFFGPGTRLTVL.

CDR3 loop: CASRDPRLAGETQYF. In DNA, the CDR3 is TGTGCCAGCAGAGACCCAAGACTAGCGGGAGAGACCCAGTACTTC. The rearrangement joins TRBV6-1 to TRBJ2-5, with TRBD2 matching over 10 bases. The CDR3 consists of 15 residues. Trimming took 6 bases from V and 4 from J; bases not matched to a gene: 8. Germline CDR1 is MNHNS and CDR2 is SASEGT.

The J gene is TRBJ1-1, the V gene TRBV28; no firm D call. Germline CDR1 reads MDHEN; CDR2 reads SYDVKM. CDR3 length: 12 residues. The germline V and J ends were trimmed by 5 bases and 6 bases, with 10 bases remaining between them. DNA of the CDR3: TGTGCCAGCAGTCGAGGCCTTCCTGAAGCTTTCTTT. It translates to CASSRGLPEAFF.

The V gene is TRBV29-1, the J gene TRBJ2-1; 8 bases are a match to TRBD1. Germline CDR1 is SQVTM and CDR2 is ANQGSEA. The CDR3 has 13 amino acids. V shed 7 bases and J 2 bases; nucleotides not matched to a gene: 4. The CDR3 loop reads CSATGGTYNEQFF. The CDR3 nucleotides read TGCAGCGCTACAGGGGGGACCTACAATGAGCAGTTCTTC.

The chain joins TRBV7-9 to TRBJ2-7; D gene ambiguous. The CDR3 covers 11 residues. V shed 4 bases and J shed 3 bases, with 4 bases lying between them. Germline assignment: CDR1 SEHNR and CDR2 FQNEAQ (reference sequence). CDR3 protein: CASSSDYEQYF. The CDR3 region has the DNA TGTGCCAGCAGCTCAGACTACGAGCAGTACTTC.

The gene calls are TRBV28 and TRBJ1-1; TRBD1 might be the D (6 bases). The CDR3 covers 15 residues. The germline V and J ends were trimmed by 3 bases and 4 bases, with 15 bases remaining between them. CDR1 is MDHEN, CDR2 SYDVKM, per germline. Here the CDR3 reads CASSLQPGEGTEAFF. In nucleotides, the CDR3 is TGTGCCAGCAGTTTGCAACCAGGGGAGGGCACTGAAGCTTTCTTT.

This clone has only one observation. The rearrangement links TRBV27 to TRBJ2-7; D is undetermined. Trimming cost V 2 bases and J 1 base, with 6 bases left between them. Germline CDR1 and CDR2: MNHEY and SMNVEV (reference sequence). This CDR3 spans 13 amino acids. DNA of the CDR3: TGTGCCAGCAGTTTACTGGAGTCCTACGAGCAGTACTTC. Translation gives CASSLLESYEQYF.